Sequencing of this T cell receptor (beta chain) was carried out in a study of blood T cell repertoires in COVID-19. Study-level background: The origin of the acute and convalescent COVID-19 samples was the United States, Italy and Spain. The analysed material was cDNA or gDNA that came from T cells, B-cell-depleted T cells, or PBMCs.

This clone was seen a single time. Seattle participants joined during active infection and were tracked over time. J lost 0 bases, V lost 0 bases, and 6 bases had no gene match. This CDR3 is 19 amino acids long. Germline assignment: CDR1 MNHEY and CDR2 SVGEGT. Original processing notes: How many nucleated cells were present was estimated from reference gene primer amplification. Method: immunoSEQ multiplex PCR; TCRdb's copy keeps in-frame clones and lacks some. From that table come the V and J calls and clone size; the DNA was used to work out D and trimming. The table lists a few hundred thousand clones, 83% of them singletons.

The clonotype was recovered from a woman in her 30s with COVID-19, enrolled during active disease. Sample: peripheral blood. This sequence joins TRBV6-2 or TRBV6-3 and TRBJ2-1; 12 bases are a match to TRBD2. CDR3 DNA: TGTGCCAGCAGTTACTCGCGGACTAGCGGGATTGGCTCCTACAATGAGCAGTTCTTC. Translated, it gives CASSYSRTSGIGSYNEQFF.